These T cell receptor beta chains were read from a single sample in a study of beta chain features in type 1 diabetes. Produced via immunoSEQ multiplex PCR; TCRdb's table is partial and in-frame only. The sample lists 200,000 to 250,000 clones; roughly 10% were seen once. The sample consisted of central memory CD4+ T cells from blood. The receptors derive from a man aged 18 to 30 in good health. The CDR3 runs from the conserved cysteine through the conserved F or W. D genes are given only for firm matches. Part of the rows lack a size; the others show once, few, many or a class for expanded clones.

v_gene: TRBV11-2; abundance: few; j_gene: TRBJ2-1; d_gene: TRBD2; CDR3nt: TGTGCCAGCAGCTTAACTAGCGGGGCTTCCAATGAGCAGTTCTTC; CDR3aa: CASSLTSGASNEQFF
v_gene: TRBV5-6; abundance: NA; j_gene: TRBJ1-4; d_gene: TRBD1; CDR3nt: TGTGCCAGCAGCTTGGTGACAGGGGGCAGCGAAAAACTGTTTTTT; CDR3aa: CASSLVTGGSEKLFF
v_gene: TRBV7-9; abundance: NA; j_gene: TRBJ2-1; d_gene: NA; CDR3nt: TGTGCCAGCAGCTTAGGGTCAGGGCGTTACAATGAGCAGTTCTTC; CDR3aa: CASSLGSGRYNEQFF
v_gene: TRBV4-1; abundance: few; j_gene: TRBJ2-5; d_gene: NA; CDR3nt: TGCGCCAGCAGACCCCTTTTGAGGGGAGAGACCCAGTACTTC; CDR3aa: CASRPLLRGETQYF
v_gene: TRBV28; abundance: many; j_gene: TRBJ2-5; d_gene: NA; CDR3nt: TGTGCCAGCAGTTCCTCCCTGGCGCACCAAGAGACCCAGTACTTC; CDR3aa: CASSSSLAHQETQYF
v_gene: TRBV6-1; abundance: NA; j_gene: TRBJ2-5; d_gene: TRBD1; CDR3nt: TGTGCCAGCAATTCGGACAGGGGACAGACCCAGTACTTC; CDR3aa: CASNSDRGQTQYF
v_gene: TRBV29-1; abundance: NA; j_gene: TRBJ2-7; d_gene: TRBD2; CDR3nt: TGCAGCGTTGGTCTAGGGTCGGGGGGGCAGCAGTACTTC; CDR3aa: CSVGLGSGGQQYF
v_gene: TRBV7-9; abundance: many; j_gene: TRBJ1-2; d_gene: TRBD1; CDR3nt: TGTGCCAGCAGCGCCCGACAGGGGGACTATGGCTACACCTTC; CDR3aa: CASSARQGDYGYTF
v_gene: TRBV7-2; abundance: NA; j_gene: TRBJ2-2; d_gene: TRBD2; CDR3nt: TGTGCCAGCAGCTCCCGACTAGCGGGAGTATCCAACACCGGGGAGCTGTTTTTT; CDR3aa: CASSSRLAGVSNTGELFF
v_gene: TRBV11-2; abundance: few; j_gene: TRBJ2-1; d_gene: TRBD2; CDR3nt: TGTGCCAGCAGCTCAAACAGCGGGAGCTCTGGCAATGAGCAGTTCTTC; CDR3aa: CASSSNSGSSGNEQFF
v_gene: TRBV5-1; abundance: many; j_gene: TRBJ2-3; d_gene: NA; CDR3nt: TGCGCCAGCAGCTTGAATCCGGGCACAGTCACAGATACGCAGTATTTT; CDR3aa: CASSLNPGTVTDTQYF
v_gene: TRBV2; abundance: once; j_gene: TRBJ1-5; d_gene: NA; CDR3nt: TGTGCCAGCAGTGGATGGGAGGGCAATCAGCCCCAGCATTTT; CDR3aa: CASSGWEGNQPQHF
v_gene: TRBV5-4; abundance: NA; j_gene: TRBJ2-3; d_gene: TRBD2; CDR3nt: TGCGCCAGCAGCCGACTAGCGGGAGTTGGAGATACGCAGTATTTT; CDR3aa: CASSRLAGVGDTQYF
v_gene: TRBV4-1; abundance: NA; j_gene: TRBJ2-3; d_gene: NA; CDR3nt: TGCGCCAGCAGCCCCGGAGTCATCACAGATACGCAGTATTTT; CDR3aa: CASSPGVITDTQYF
v_gene: TRBV11-2; abundance: NA; j_gene: TRBJ1-1; d_gene: TRBD1; CDR3nt: TGTGCCAGCAGCTTACGACAGGGGATTAGGAACACTGAAGCTTTCTTT; CDR3aa: CASSLRQGIRNTEAFF
v_gene: TRBV2; abundance: NA; j_gene: TRBJ1-1; d_gene: NA; CDR3nt: TGTGCCAGCGGGTTAATGGGGGGAGGTACTGAAGCTTTCTTT; CDR3aa: CASGLMGGGTEAFF
v_gene: TRBV7-2; abundance: many; j_gene: TRBJ2-2; d_gene: NA; CDR3nt: TGTGCCAGCAGCAACGACAGGTCCCGAACCGGGGAGCTGTTTTTT; CDR3aa: CASSNDRSRTGELFF
v_gene: TRBV19; abundance: few; j_gene: TRBJ2-1; d_gene: NA; CDR3nt: TGTGCCAGTAGTATGACAGCCCGGCTTGAGCAGTTCTTC; CDR3aa: CASSMTARLEQFF
v_gene: TRBV6-1; abundance: NA; j_gene: TRBJ1-4; d_gene: TRBD1; CDR3nt: TGTGCCAGCACCAGGGGGCCCACTAATGAAAAACTGTTTTTT; CDR3aa: CASTRGPTNEKLFF
v_gene: TRBV5-4; abundance: few; j_gene: TRBJ1-1; d_gene: NA; CDR3nt: TGTGCCAGCAGCTTGTCCAGCCCTGGGGACACTGAAGCTTTCTTT; CDR3aa: CASSLSSPGDTEAFF
v_gene: TRBV5-1; abundance: NA; j_gene: TRBJ2-5; d_gene: TRBD1; CDR3nt: TGCGCCAGCAGCTTGGGACAGGGAATTAGGACCCAGTACTTC; CDR3aa: CASSLGQGIRTQYF
v_gene: TRBV30; abundance: NA; j_gene: TRBJ1-5; d_gene: NA; CDR3nt: TGTGCCTGGAGTGTACTGAGGGGAGGTCAGCCCCAGCATTTT; CDR3aa: CAWSVLRGGQPQHF
v_gene: TRBV6-1; abundance: NA; j_gene: TRBJ2-7; d_gene: NA; CDR3nt: TGTGCCAGCAGTGAAGCTGGGGGGTTCTTCTACGAGCAGTACTTC; CDR3aa: CASSEAGGFFYEQYF
v_gene: TRBV11-2; abundance: NA; j_gene: TRBJ2-5; d_gene: TRBD2; CDR3nt: TGTGCCAGCAGCCGACGACTAGCGGGAGAAGAGACCCAGTACTTC; CDR3aa: CASSRRLAGEETQYF
v_gene: TRBV6-5; abundance: NA; j_gene: TRBJ1-2; d_gene: TRBD1; CDR3nt: TGTGCCAGCAGTCAACAGGGGCGCGGCTACACCTTC; CDR3aa: CASSQQGRGYTF
v_gene: TRBV28; abundance: NA; j_gene: TRBJ2-5; d_gene: NA; CDR3nt: TGTGCCAGCAGTTCCCACGGAGGAGGAGAAGAGACCCAGTACTTC; CDR3aa: CASSSHGGGEETQYF
v_gene: TRBV10-3; abundance: NA; j_gene: TRBJ2-7; d_gene: NA; CDR3nt: TGTGCCATCGGACCGACGCGGGAGCAGTACTTC; CDR3aa: CAIGPTREQYF
v_gene: TRBV14; abundance: few; j_gene: TRBJ2-1; d_gene: TRBD2; CDR3nt: TGTGCCAGCAGCCAACTAGCGGGAGGGCCGAATGAGCAGTTCTTC; CDR3aa: CASSQLAGGPNEQFF